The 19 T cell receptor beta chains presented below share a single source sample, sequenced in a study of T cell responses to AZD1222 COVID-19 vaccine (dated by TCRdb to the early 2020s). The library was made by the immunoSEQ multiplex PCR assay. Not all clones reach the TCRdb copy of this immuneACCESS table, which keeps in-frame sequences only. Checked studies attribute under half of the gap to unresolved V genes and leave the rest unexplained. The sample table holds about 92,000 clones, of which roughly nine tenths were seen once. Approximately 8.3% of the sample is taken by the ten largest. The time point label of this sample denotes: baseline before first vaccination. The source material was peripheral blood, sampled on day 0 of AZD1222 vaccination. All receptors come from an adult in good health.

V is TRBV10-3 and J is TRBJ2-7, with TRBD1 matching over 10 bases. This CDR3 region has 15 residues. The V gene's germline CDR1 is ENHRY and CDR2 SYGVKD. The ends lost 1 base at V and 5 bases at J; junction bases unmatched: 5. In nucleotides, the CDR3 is TGTGCCATCAGTGAGTACGACAGGGGGCACGACGAGCAGTACTTC. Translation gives CAISEYDRGHDEQYF.

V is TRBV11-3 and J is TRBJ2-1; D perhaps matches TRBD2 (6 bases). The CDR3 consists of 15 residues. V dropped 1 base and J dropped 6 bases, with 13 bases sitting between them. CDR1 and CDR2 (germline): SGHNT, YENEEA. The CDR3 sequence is CASSLAQTGSNEQFF. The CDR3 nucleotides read TGTGCCAGCAGCTTAGCTCAAACCGGGAGCAATGAGCAGTTCTTC.

The CDR3 region is CASSETPNSRADTQYF. The CDR3 DNA reads as TGTGCCAGCAGCGAAACTCCTAACTCTAGGGCAGATACGCAGTATTTT. The chain recombines TRBV6-1 with TRBJ2-3; D gene ambiguous. This CDR3 region has 16 residues. Trimming stripped 6 bases from V and 4 bases from J, with 20 bases between. CDR1 is MNHNS and CDR2 is SASEGT in the germline V gene.

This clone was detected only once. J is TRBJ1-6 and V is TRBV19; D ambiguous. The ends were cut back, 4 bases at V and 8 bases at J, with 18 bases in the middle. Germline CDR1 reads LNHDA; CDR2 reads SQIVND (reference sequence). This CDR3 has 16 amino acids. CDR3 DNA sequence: TGTGCCAGTAGTACCGCGGGCAGGAGGTCGCATTCACCCCTCCACTTT. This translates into CASSTAGRRSHSPLHF.

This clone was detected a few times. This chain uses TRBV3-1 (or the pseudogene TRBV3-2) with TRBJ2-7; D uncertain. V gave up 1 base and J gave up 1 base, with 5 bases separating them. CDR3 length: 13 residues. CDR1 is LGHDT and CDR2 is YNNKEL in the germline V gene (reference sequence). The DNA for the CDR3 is TGTGCCAGCAGCCAAGCCGGATCCTACGAGCAGTACTTC. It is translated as CASSQAGSYEQYF.

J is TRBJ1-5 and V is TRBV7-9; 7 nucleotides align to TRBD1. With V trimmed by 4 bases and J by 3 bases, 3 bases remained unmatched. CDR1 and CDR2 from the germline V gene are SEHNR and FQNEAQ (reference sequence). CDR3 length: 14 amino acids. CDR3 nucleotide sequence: TGTGCCAGCAGCTCTGGGACAGACAATCAGCCCCAGCATTTT. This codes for CASSSGTDNQPQHF.

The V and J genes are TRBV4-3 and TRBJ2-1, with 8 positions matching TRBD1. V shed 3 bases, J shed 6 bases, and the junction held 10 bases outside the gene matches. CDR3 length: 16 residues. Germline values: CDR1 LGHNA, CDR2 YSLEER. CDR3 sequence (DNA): TGCGCCAGCAGCCAGATTACAGGGGGTAGGGGCAATGAGCAGTTCTTC. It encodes CASSQITGGRGNEQFF.

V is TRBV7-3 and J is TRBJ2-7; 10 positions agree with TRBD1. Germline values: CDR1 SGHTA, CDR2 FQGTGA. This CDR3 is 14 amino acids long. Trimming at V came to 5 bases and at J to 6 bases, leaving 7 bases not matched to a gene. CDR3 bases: TGTGCCAGCAGCCCGGACAGGGGGGCGATCGAGCAGTACTTC. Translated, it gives CASSPDRGAIEQYF.

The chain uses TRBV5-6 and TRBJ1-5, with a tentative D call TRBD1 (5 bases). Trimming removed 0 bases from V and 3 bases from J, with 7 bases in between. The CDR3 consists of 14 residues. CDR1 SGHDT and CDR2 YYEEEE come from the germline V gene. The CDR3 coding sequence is TGTGCCAGCAGCTTGGTAGGGACCAATCAGCCCCAGCATTTT. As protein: CASSLVGTNQPQHF.

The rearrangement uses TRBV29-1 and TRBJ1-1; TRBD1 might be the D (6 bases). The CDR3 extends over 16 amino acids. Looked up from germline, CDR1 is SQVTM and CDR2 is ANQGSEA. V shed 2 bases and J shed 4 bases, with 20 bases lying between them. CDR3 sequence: CSVESGGAGLVTEAFF. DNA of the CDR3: TGCAGCGTTGAATCGGGGGGGGCAGGGTTGGTCACTGAAGCTTTCTTT.

The CDR3 loop is CASSLIPSTGTGTDGYTF. DNA for the CDR3: TGTGCCAGCAGCTTAATCCCCTCGACCGGGACAGGGACGGATGGCTACACCTTC. This rearrangement joins TRBV7-3 to TRBJ1-2, with 9 bases aligning to TRBD1. The junction had 15 bases not matched to a gene; V was cut back by 1 base and J by 6 bases. The CDR3 spans 18 residues. Germline V gene data show CDR1 as SGHTA and CDR2 as FQGTGA.

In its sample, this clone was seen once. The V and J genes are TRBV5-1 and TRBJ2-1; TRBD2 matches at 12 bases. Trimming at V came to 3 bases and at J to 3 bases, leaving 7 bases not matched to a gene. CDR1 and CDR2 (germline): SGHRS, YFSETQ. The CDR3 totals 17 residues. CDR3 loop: CASSSGLAGTLYNEQFF. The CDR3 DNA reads TGCGCCAGCAGCTCCGGACTAGCGGGGACCCTCTACAATGAGCAGTTCTTC.

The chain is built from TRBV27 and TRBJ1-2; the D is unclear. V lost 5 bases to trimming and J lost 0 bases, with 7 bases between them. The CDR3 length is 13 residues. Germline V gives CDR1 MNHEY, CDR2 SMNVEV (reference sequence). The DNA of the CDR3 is TGTGCCAGCAGTACACCGACTAACTATGGCTACACCTTC. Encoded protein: CASSTPTNYGYTF.

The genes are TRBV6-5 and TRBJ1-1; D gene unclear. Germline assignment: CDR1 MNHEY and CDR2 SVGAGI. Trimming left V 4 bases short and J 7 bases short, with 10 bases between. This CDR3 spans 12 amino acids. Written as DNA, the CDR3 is TGTGCCAGCAGTTTAAGTCTCGTTGAAGCTTTCTTT. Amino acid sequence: CASSLSLVEAFF.

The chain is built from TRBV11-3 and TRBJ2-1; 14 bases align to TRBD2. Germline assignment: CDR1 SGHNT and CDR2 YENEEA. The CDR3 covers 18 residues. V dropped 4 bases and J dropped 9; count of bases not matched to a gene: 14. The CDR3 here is CASSSRPRLAGGPSEQFF. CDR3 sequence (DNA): TGTGCCAGCAGCTCTCGACCCCGACTAGCGGGAGGGCCAAGTGAGCAGTTCTTC.

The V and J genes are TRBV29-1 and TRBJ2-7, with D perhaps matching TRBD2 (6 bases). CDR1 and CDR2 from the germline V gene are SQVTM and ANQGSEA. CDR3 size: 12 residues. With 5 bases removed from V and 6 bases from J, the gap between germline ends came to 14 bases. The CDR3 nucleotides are TGCAGCGTTCAACGACTAGTTGGCGAGCAGTACTTC. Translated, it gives CSVQRLVGEQYF.

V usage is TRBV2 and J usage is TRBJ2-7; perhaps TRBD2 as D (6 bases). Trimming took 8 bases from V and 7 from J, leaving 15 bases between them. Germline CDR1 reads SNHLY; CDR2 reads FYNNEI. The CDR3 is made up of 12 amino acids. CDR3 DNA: TGTGCCAGCCGGTCGGAGGGGTATGAGCAGTACTTC. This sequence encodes CASRSEGYEQYF.

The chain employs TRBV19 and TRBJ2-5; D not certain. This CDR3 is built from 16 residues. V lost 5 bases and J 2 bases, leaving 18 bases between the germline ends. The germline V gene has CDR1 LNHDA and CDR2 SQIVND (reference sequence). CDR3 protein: CASSPRAVSLQETQYF. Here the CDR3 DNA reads TGTGCCAGTAGTCCCCGGGCAGTAAGCTTACAAGAGACCCAGTACTTC.

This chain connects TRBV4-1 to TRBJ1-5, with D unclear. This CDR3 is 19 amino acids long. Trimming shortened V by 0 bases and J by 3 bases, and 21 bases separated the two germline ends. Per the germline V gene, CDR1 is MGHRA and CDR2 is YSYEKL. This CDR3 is CASSQDLRSGHRINQPQHF. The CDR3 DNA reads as TGCGCCAGCAGCCAAGATCTAAGATCCGGGCACCGTATCAATCAGCCCCAGCATTTT.